This TCR beta chain was recorded in a study of T cells after posttransplantation cyclophosphamide. The V end was cut by 10 bases, the J end by 0 bases, with 12 bases between. Germline assignment: CDR1 LNHDA and CDR2 SQIVND (reference sequence). The CDR3 spans 14 residues. This related bone marrow graft donor gave peripheral blood on the day of marrow donation. This clone was observed a few times. Data came from immunoSEQ multiplex PCR; TCRdb stores just in-frame clones and leaves some out. The sample carries approximately 15,000 clones, around four fifths recorded once. Material: memory CD4+ T cells sorted from PBMCs. The receptor comes from a man between 45 and 60 years old in good health, CMV-negative, and a related stem cell transplant donor. The chain has TRBV19 and TRBJ2-2; D is unclear. CDR3 DNA sequence: TGTGCCACAATTACAGACGCGAACACCGGGGAGCTGTTTTTT. This sequence encodes CATITDANTGELFF. Looking up the rest from reference TRBV19 and TRBJ2-2 gives the full variable domain: DGGITQSPKYLFRKEGQNVTLSCEQNLNHDAMYWYRQDPGQGLRLIYYSQIVNDFQKGDIAEGYSVSREKKESFPLTVTSAQKNPTAFYLCATITDANTGELFFGEGSRLTVL.